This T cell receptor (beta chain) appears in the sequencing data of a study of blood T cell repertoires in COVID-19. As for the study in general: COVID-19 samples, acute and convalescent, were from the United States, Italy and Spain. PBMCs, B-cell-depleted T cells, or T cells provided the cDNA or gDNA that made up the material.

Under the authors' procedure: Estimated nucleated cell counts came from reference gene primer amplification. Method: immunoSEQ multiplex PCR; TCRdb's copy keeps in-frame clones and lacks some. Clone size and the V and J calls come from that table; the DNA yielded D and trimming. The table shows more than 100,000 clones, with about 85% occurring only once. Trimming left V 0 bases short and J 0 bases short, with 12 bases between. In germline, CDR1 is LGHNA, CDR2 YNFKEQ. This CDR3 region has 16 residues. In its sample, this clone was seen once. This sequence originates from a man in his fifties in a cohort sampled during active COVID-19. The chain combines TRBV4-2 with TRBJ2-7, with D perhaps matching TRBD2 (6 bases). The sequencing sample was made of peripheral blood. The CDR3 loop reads CASSQDVATSSYEQYF. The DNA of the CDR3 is TGTGCCAGCAGCCAAGATGTGGCGACTAGCTCCTACGAGCAGTACTTC.